The clone carrying this T cell receptor (beta chain) appeared a single time. This sample was included in a study of shared clonotypes between healthy human individuals. Assay used: immunoSEQ multiplex PCR; TCRdb lists only in-frame clones, some missing. The data contain over a million clones, about 96% of them seen just once; the ten biggest clones take up roughly 1.1%. The CDR3 extends over 12 amino acids. Germline V gives CDR1 SGHKS, CDR2 YYEKEE (reference sequence). The V end was cut by 8 bases, the J end by 1 base, with 9 bases between. The receptor's source is a man aged 30 to 45 in good health. Specimen: naive CD4+ T cells sorted from blood. This sample's subset: CD45RA+ positively selected. This chain links TRBV5-5 with TRBJ1-1; no reliable D call. This CDR3 is CASGEGNTEAFF. The CDR3 DNA reads as TGTGCCAGTGGGGAGGGGAACACTGAAGCTTTCTTT.